This note documents a single T cell receptor (beta chain) sequence. The antigen remains undetermined. The data were taken from a study of shared clonotypes between healthy human individuals. Across the whole study: Used for every donor were three CD4 naive, three CD4 memory, two CD8 naive and one CD8 memory plate.

The CDR3 extends over 15 amino acids. Germline V gene data show CDR1 as SGDLS and CDR2 as YYNGEE. The V end was cut by 4 bases, the J end by 4 bases, with 17 bases between. CD8 cells regarded as naive lacked CD45RO, were positively chosen for CCR7, and omitted terminally differentiated effector memory CD45RA+ cells. Sequencing used immunoSEQ multiplex PCR; TCRdb keeps in-frame clones, though not all of them. Among roughly 2.1 million clones listed, roughly 91% were seen once. Findings and caveats of the study: Shared across a few donors were 4% to 5% of the naive CD4 clonotypes. Naive subsets generally exceeded memory subsets in estimated richness.

The TCR sequence derives from a man younger than 35 in good health. Some clones in this sample may be carry-over from other donors' samples. This chain links TRBV9 with TRBJ1-1; a weak D match, TRBD1 (5 bases). Sequences were obtained from naive CD8+ T cells from PBMCs. CDR3 residues: CASSTVTVGGTEAFF. CDR3 DNA: TGTGCCAGCAGCACTGTGACGGTGGGGGGCACTGAAGCTTTCTTT.